The 8 T cell receptor beta chains listed next were all sequenced from one sample in a study of cytomegalovirus exposure and HLA in healthy donors. PCR used 60 Vbeta primers and 13 Jbeta primers. Here immunoSEQ multiplex PCR was the method, and the copy in TCRdb shows in-frame clones only, minus some. The sample lists 180,000 or so clones; around 85% were seen once. The sample consisted of PBMCs. Source of these receptors: a man between 18 and 29 years old in good health and CMV-seropositive.

V gene TRBV11-3 combines with J gene TRBJ2-7; possibly TRBD1 for D (6 bases). The germline V and J ends were trimmed by 5 bases and 6 bases, with 23 bases remaining between them. The CDR3 is made up of 16 amino acids. Per germline, CDR1 SGHNT and CDR2 YENEEA. The CDR3 coding sequence is TGTGCCAGCAGCCCCAATGGGGCAGTACAGGGTGGCGAGCAGTACTTC. This gives the protein CASSPNGAVQGGEQYF.

For this clone: Distinct nucleotide sequences in the sample also encode this CDR3. V is TRBV5-1 and J is TRBJ2-5, with 14 bases fitting TRBD2. The CDR3 sequence is 19 residues long. V was pared by 3 bases and J by 2 bases, with 12 bases of the junction left unmatched. Germline lookup yields CDR1 SGHRS and CDR2 YFSETQ. CDR3 amino acids: CASSSGLAGGKPLQETQYF. CDR3 coding DNA: TGCGCCAGCAGCTCAGGACTAGCGGGGGGAAAACCCCTACAAGAGACCCAGTACTTC.

The chain combines TRBV28 with TRBJ2-7, with 10 nucleotides matching TRBD2. The J segment lost 3 bases and the V segment lost 8 bases, leaving 1 base of the junction unmatched. In germline, CDR1 is MDHEN, CDR2 SYDVKM. This CDR3 is built from 12 residues. CDR3 nucleotides: TGTGCCAGCGAGCGGGGGGGCTACGAGCAGTACTTC. This gives the protein CASERGGYEQYF.

V is TRBV13 and J is TRBJ1-6, with 9 bases identical to TRBD1. The V segment lost 0 bases and the J segment 10 bases; nucleotides outside the gene matches: 4. Germline CDR1 and CDR2: PRHDT and FYEKMQ (reference sequence). This CDR3 comprises 15 residues. The CDR3 bases are TGTGCCAGCAGCTTAGGGACAGGGGGGGGATCACCCCTCCACTTT. Translating it yields CASSLGTGGGSPLHF.

V and J are TRBV7-2 and TRBJ1-5; 9 bases fit TRBD1. This CDR3 is built from 15 residues. Trimming cost V 2 bases and J 6 bases; bases outside gene matches: 5. Germline assignment: CDR1 SGHTA and CDR2 FQGNSA. CDR3 loop: CASSLMGQGGQPQHF. The CDR3 DNA is TGTGCCAGCAGCTTAATGGGACAGGGAGGTCAGCCCCAGCATTTT.

The genes are TRBV28 and TRBJ1-2, with a weak D call TRBD1 (6 bases). The CDR3 extends over 15 amino acids. Germline CDR1 reads MDHEN; CDR2 reads SYDVKM. V gave up 5 bases and J gave up 3 bases, with 16 bases separating them. Here the CDR3 reads CASSTQGSGYYGYTF. In DNA form, the CDR3 reads TGTGCCAGCAGTACCCAGGGGTCGGGGTACTATGGCTACACCTTC.

The CDR3 DNA sequence: TGCAGCGTTGGGGGGCCTCACAGTCAGGGTGTTCTTGGTGAGTTCTTC. It specifies CSVGGPHSQGVLGEFF. V usage is TRBV29-1 and J usage is TRBJ2-1; the D gene is possibly TRBD1 (6 bases). The CDR3 is made up of 16 amino acids. Germline loops: CDR1 SQVTM, CDR2 ANQGSEA. With 4 bases removed from V and 14 bases from J, the gap between germline ends came to 30 bases.

The CDR3 DNA reads TGTGCCAGCAGCCCTGGGACAGGAACTAATTCACCCCTCCACTTT. It is translated as CASSPGTGTNSPLHF. The chain is built from TRBV28 and TRBJ1-6; 8 bases map to TRBD1. This CDR3 is built from 15 residues. J was trimmed by 6 bases and V by 6 bases; bases with no gene match: 7. Germline V gene sequence: CDR1 MDHEN, CDR2 SYDVKM.